This T cell receptor (beta chain) was recovered during a study of blood T cell repertoires in COVID-19. This CDR3 spans 16 amino acids. V lost 6 bases and J lost 4, with 19 bases in between. The germline CDR1 and CDR2 sequences are MDHEN and SYDVKM. Produced via immunoSEQ multiplex PCR; TCRdb's table is partial and in-frame only. The table lists 90,000 to 120,000 clones, roughly 89% of them singletons, with roughly 5.3% in the top ten. The source is a human donor in a cohort sampled during active COVID-19. The chain has TRBV28 and TRBJ1-5; D perhaps matches TRBD1 (6 bases). Source material: peripheral blood. CDR3 region: CASRSEKTGRNQPQHF. The CDR3 region has the DNA TGTGCCAGCAGATCCGAGAAGACAGGCCGAAATCAGCCCCAGCATTTT.